Below, 9 T cell receptor beta chains from the same sample are listed, as sequenced in a study of T cells in Graves' hyperthyroidism and ophthalmopathy. Amplification of TCR beta CDR3 regions used RNA as the template. When the TCR CDR3 underwent first-round RT-PCR, the HTBI primer set was used. TCRdb re-called the multiplex PCR reads through MiXCR, storing one row per CDR3 protein. The repertoire holds 350,000 or so distinct CDR3 sequences, with less than 20% as singletons. Source material: blood. Receptors were obtained from a woman in her thirties or forties with Graves' ophthalmopathy.

This clonotype was seen many times. In DNA form, the CDR3 reads TGTGCCAGTAACCCCCCCCGGGGAAACACTGAAGCTTTCTTT. Translated: CASNPPRGNTEAFF. The V call is TRBV19, the J call TRBJ1-1; D ambiguous. Trimming shortened V by 7 bases and J by 2 bases, and 14 bases separated the two germline ends. CDR1 LNHDA and CDR2 SQIVND come from the germline V gene (reference sequence). The CDR3 totals 14 residues. Full variable domain (missing parts from reference TRBV19 and TRBJ1-1): DGGITQSPKYLFRKEGQNVTLSCEQNLNHDAMYWYRQDPGQGLRLIYYSQIVNDFQKGDIAEGYSVSREKKESFPLTVTSAQKNPTAFYLCASNPPRGNTEAFFGQGTRLTVV.

With respect to this clonotype: One end of the junction does not line up with germline, which may come from a read error. The chain couples TRBV6-1 to TRBJ2-7; D possibly matches TRBD1 or TRBD2 (5 bases each). Germline V gene lookup returns CDR1 MNHNS and CDR2 SASEGT. CDR3 size: 14 residues. The CDR3 spells CASRLRDVSYQQYF. The CDR3 coding sequence is TGTGCCAGCAGGCTCCGGGACGTCTCCTACCAGCAGTACTTC.

This clonotype occurred a few times. This chain uses TRBV12-3 or TRBV12-4 with TRBJ1-1, with 9 bases matching TRBD1. V was pared by 2 bases and J by 10 bases, with 5 bases of the junction left unmatched. This CDR3 has 13 amino acids. CDR3 protein: CASSLTGGSSAFF. The CDR3, as DNA: TGTGCCAGCAGTTTAACAGGGGGCTCTTCAGCTTTCTTT.

In this sample, this clonotype turned up many times. The chain has TRBV24-1 and TRBJ2-7, with a possible D match to TRBD2 (6 bases). CDR3 size: 14 residues. Trimming took off 12 bases at V and 4 bases at J, with 21 bases between the two ends. The germline CDR1 and CDR2 sequences are KGHDR and SFDVKD. CDR3 region: CASIPSLAGYEQYF. The CDR3 DNA sequence: TGTGCCTCAATTCCCTCACTTGCGGGATACGAGCAGTACTTC.

This clonotype came up many times. The rearrangement joins TRBV24-1 to TRBJ2-2; no reliable D call. From germline, CDR1 is KGHDR and CDR2 SFDVKD. The CDR3 sequence is 14 residues long. The V and J ends lost 0 bases and 3 bases respectively, with 4 bases between them. The CDR3 reads CATSDLRDTGELFF. DNA for the CDR3: TGTGCCACCAGTGATTTGCGAGACACCGGGGAGCTGTTTTTT.

This clonotype was counted ten times or more. The V and J genes are TRBV27 and TRBJ2-5, with D perhaps TRBD1 (6 bases). Germline V CDR1 and CDR2: MNHEY, SMNVEV (reference sequence). The CDR3 totals 12 residues. V was cut by 8 bases and J by 8 bases, with 15 bases left in between. CDR3 DNA sequence: TGTGCCAGCGGACCTACAGGGCTCACCCAGTACTTC. This translates into CASGPTGLTQYF.

In its sample, this clonotype was seen many times. The chain employs TRBV5-4 and TRBJ1-1; no reliable D call. CDR1 SGHNT and CDR2 YYREEE come from the germline V gene (reference sequence). Trimming removed 4 bases from V and 0 bases from J, with 7 bases in between. This CDR3 is 13 amino acids long. The CDR3 region has the DNA TGTGCCAGCAGCGGTAACATGAACACTGAAGCTTTCTTT. It translates to CASSGNMNTEAFF. The full variable domain, completed using reference TRBV5-4 and TRBJ1-1, is ETGVTQSPTHLIKTRGQQVTLRCSSQSGHNTVSWYQQALGQGPQFIFQYYREEENGRGNFPPRFSGLQFPNYSSELNVNALELDDSALYLCASSGNMNTEAFFGQGTRLTVV.

The chain uses TRBV6-1 and TRBJ2-7, with D possibly being TRBD1 (6 bases). CDR3 size: 14 residues. The germline V gene encodes CDR1 MNHNS and CDR2 SASEGT. The germline V and J ends were trimmed by 7 bases and 0 bases, with 13 bases remaining between them. Here the CDR3 DNA reads TGTGCCAGCACCTCCGGGACAACCTCCTACGAGCAGTACTTC. Its translation: CASTSGTTSYEQYF.

This clonotype has at least ten counts. V usage is TRBV5-1 and J usage is TRBJ2-5, with unresolved D. CDR3 size: 15 residues. Looked up from germline, CDR1 is SGHRS and CDR2 is YFSETQ. Trimming shortened V by 0 bases and J by 2 bases, and 11 bases separated the two germline ends. Here the CDR3 reads CASSLDSRRQETQYF. In DNA, the CDR3 is TGCGCCAGCAGCTTGGACTCCAGGCGGCAAGAGACCCAGTACTTC.